Sequencing of this T cell receptor beta chain was carried out in a study of post-analysis software for immune sequencing data. Across the study: Several disease courses (relapsing-remitting, secondary progressive and progressive-relapsing) of multiple sclerosis were included. Study conclusions and caveats: Pronounced co-clustering by F measure was evident among identically batched samples. Five TRBV segments, including TRBV5-6, TRBV5-1 and TRBV20-1, were more frequent in patients than controls.

Only a few counts were recorded for this clonotype. Its antigen is unknown. TCR beta cDNA libraries had unique molecular identifiers. TCRdb reprocessed the PCR reads with MiXCR, giving one entry per CDR3 protein. Altogether about 540,000 distinct CDR3 sequences are present, about a third being singletons, with the ten largest covering around 6%. V lost 3 bases and J lost 1, with 15 bases in between. Per the germline V gene, CDR1 is SGHAT and CDR2 is FQNNGV. The CDR3 is 16 residues long. The source of this sequence is a girl between 2 and 17 years old with multiple sclerosis. This chain links TRBV11-2 with TRBJ2-5; the D gene is possibly TRBD1 (5 bases). Sequences were obtained from blood. The DNA of the CDR3 is TGTGCCAGCAGCTTTGGCAGGGCCCAATTCCAAGAGACCCAGTACTTC. This sequence encodes CASSFGRAQFQETQYF.